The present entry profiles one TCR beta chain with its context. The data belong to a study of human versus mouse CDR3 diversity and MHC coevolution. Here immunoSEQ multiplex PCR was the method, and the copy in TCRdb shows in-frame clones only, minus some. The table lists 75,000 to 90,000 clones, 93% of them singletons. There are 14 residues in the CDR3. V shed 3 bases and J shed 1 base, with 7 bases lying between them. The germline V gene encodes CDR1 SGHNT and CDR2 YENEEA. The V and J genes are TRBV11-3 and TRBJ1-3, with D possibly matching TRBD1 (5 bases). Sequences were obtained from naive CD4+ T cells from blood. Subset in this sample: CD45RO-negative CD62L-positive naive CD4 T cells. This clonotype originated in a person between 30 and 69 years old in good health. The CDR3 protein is CASSFGGSGNTIYF. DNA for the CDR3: TGTGCCAGCAGCTTCGGGGGATCTGGAAACACCATATATTTT.